This T cell receptor beta chain was found in a study of graft-versus-host responses after intestinal transplantation. Across the study: Grafts were multivisceral, liver-intestinal, or isolated intestinal. Study-wide results and limits: The authors found GvH clones in recipient marrow, some appearing first in ileum or blood. GvH clone levels peaked in circulation, and this peak was associated with early post-transplant HvG declines.

The CDR3 contains 15 residues. Germline CDR1 is WSHSY and CDR2 is SAAADI. V was pared by 6 bases and J by 2 bases, with 5 bases of the junction left unmatched. TCRdb keeps only in-frame clones here, not all; method: immunoSEQ multiplex PCR. Of 80,000 to 100,000 clones listed, more than 85% are singletons. About this clone itself: Its antigen is unknown.

The V and J genes are TRBV10-2 and TRBJ2-1, with 9 bases matching TRBD2. Sample: unstimulated CD4+ T cells sorted from spleen or lymph node cells, taken before intestinal transplant. This sequence originates from a human donor who received an intestinal transplant. The CDR3 region is CASRVAGAPYNEQFF. The CDR3 bases are TGCGCCAGCAGGGTAGCGGGAGCCCCCTACAATGAGCAGTTCTTC.